This record covers a single TCR beta chain. It lacks a known antigen. The sample holds no much larger clone one base away, and base qualities are not on file. The trial excluded patients who had a history of autoimmune disease or were on systemic immunosuppression. Peripheral blood for TCR sequencing was collected from all dose cohorts at baseline, on cycle 4 day 1, and on cycle 7 day 1. Samples were obtained from an open-label, multicenter, first-in-human phase I dose-escalation trial of ivuxolimab. Adults with locally advanced or metastatic melanoma, renal cell carcinoma, hepatocellular carcinoma or head and neck squamous cell carcinoma were enrolled in the trial. CD4+ and CD8+ T cells were sorted separately from peripheral blood before TCR sequencing. To sequence the TCRbeta CDR3 region, genomic DNA was isolated from the sorted cells. TCRbeta CDR3 regions were sequenced using the immunoSEQ Assay. Sourced from immuneACCESS, this table was stored by TCRdb with only in-frame sequences that have V and J called. A share of the clones is absent; for the studies checked, an unresolved V gene accounts for under half, and the remainder has no known explanation. This sample holds tens of thousands of clones; around 88% were observed only once. The ten largest make up under 30% of the sample.

The sample originates from a study of OX40 agonist ivuxolimab in advanced cancers. Regarding the research as a whole: Ivuxolimab was a fully human IgG2 agonistic monoclonal antibody targeting the costimulatory receptor OX40 (CD134). Intravenous ivuxolimab was administered to patients every 2 weeks at six dose levels: 0.01, 0.1, 0.3, 1.5, 3 and 10 mg/kg. Among the roughly 50 dose-escalation patients, approximately 20 had hepatocellular carcinoma, roughly 15 melanoma, 9 renal cell carcinoma and 9 head and neck cancer. The dose-escalation cohort was 80% to 90% male with a mean age of about 60 years, ranging from roughly 20 to 80. Prior anti-PD-1, anti-PD-L1 or anti-CTLA-4 therapy was permitted, and checkpoint inhibitors had been received by about 44% of dose-escalation patients. Partial responses occurred in three dose-escalation patients, of whom one had hepatocellular carcinoma and two had cutaneous melanoma. Peripheral TCRbeta sequencing aimed to test whether ivuxolimab altered TCR sequence diversity and caused clonal T-cell expansion. The monotherapy dose-escalation portion (N ≈ 55 patients) of the phase I ivuxolimab trial is reported in the paper. General findings and caveats noted by the study authors: In partial responders in the 0.1-3.0 mg/kg groups, normalized peripheral clonal expansion was found to be among the lowest, especially among CD8+ T cells. After ivuxolimab, more expanded clones were found on average in CD8+ T cells than in CD4+ T cells. At doses of 0.1 to 3.0 mg/kg, clonal expansion of both CD4+ and CD8+ T cells in blood was seen between baseline and week 6. Low levels of normalized T-cell clonal expansion were also seen in some nonresponding patients. The antigen specificity of the clonally expanded peripheral T cells was not determined.

CDR1 and CDR2 (SGHAT, FQNNGV) derive from the germline V gene. The CDR3 measures 13 amino acids from cysteine to phenylalanine. Only the CDR3 part of the read is kept: 39 bases, read in frame from the first base. The trim is 1 base for V and 7 bases for J, with a gap of 10 bases between the germline ends. The chain is assembled from TRBV11-2 and TRBJ1-1; the D gene is unclear. The clonotype was recovered from an adult with an advanced solid tumor such as melanoma, head and neck, liver or kidney cancer. This specimen consisted of CD4+ or CD8+ T cells sorted from blood, obtained in a trial of the OX40 agonist ivuxolimab. The sequence in DNA is TGTGCCAGCAGCTTAGGGGCTACTGGTGAAGCTTTCTTT. Its product reads: CASSLGATGEAFF.